Listed here is a single T cell receptor (beta chain). Its specificity is not known. The data originate from a study of beta chain features in type 1 diabetes. Background on the study: Healthy donors and patients showed comparable age, gender and cell yields. Across the samples, 107,917,701 sorted cells were examined in total. Study-level points and caveats: Using cDNA template may skew counts toward highly expressing activated cells.

The authors sorted CD4+ naive, central memory, regulatory and stem cell-like memory cells via CD45RO/CCR7/CD25/CD127/CD95/CD27. Germline V gene sequence: CDR1 SGHDN, CDR2 FVKESK. This CDR3 comprises 15 residues. The V segment lost 2 bases and the J segment 9 bases; nucleotides outside the gene matches: 7. Isolated RNA was reverse transcribed in full, so expressed TCRB transcripts were sequenced. Profiling relied on immunoSEQ multiplex PCR, and the TCRdb table lists in-frame clones only, not all of them. The profile covers some 410,000 clones, with over 11% appearing a single time and approximately 0.038% taken by the ten largest.

The TCR sequence derives from a man aged 30 to 45 in good health. The sample was naive CD4+ T cells from blood. The genes are TRBV14 and TRBJ2-1; 10 nucleotides match TRBD2. The CDR3 sequence: CASSQRSGGVGEQFF. CDR3 sequence (DNA): TGTGCCAGCAGCCAAAGGAGCGGGGGGGTTGGTGAGCAGTTCTTC.